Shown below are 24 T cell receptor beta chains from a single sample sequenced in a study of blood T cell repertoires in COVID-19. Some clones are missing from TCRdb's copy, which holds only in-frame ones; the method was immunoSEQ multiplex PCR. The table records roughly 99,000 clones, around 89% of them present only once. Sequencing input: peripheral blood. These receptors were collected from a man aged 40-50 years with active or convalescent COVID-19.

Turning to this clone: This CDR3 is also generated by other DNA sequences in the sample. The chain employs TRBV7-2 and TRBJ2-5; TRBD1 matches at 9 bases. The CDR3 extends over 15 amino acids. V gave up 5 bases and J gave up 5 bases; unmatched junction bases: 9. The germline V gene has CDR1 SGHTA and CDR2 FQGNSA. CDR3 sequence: CASSPGQGRGETQYF. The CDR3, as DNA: TGTGCCAGCAGCCCGGGACAGGGAAGGGGCGAGACCCAGTACTTC.

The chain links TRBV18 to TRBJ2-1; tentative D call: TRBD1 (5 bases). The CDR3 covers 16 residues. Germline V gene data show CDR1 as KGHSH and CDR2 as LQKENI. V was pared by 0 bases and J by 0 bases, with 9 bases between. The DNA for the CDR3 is TGTGCCAGCTCACCACCGGCAGGGTACTCCTACAATGAGCAGTTCTTC. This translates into CASSPPAGYSYNEQFF.

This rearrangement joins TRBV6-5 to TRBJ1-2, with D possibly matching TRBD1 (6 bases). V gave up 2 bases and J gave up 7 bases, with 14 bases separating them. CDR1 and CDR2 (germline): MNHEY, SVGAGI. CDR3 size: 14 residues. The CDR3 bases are TGTGCCAGCAGTTACCTTCCGGGGGGCAGTGGCTACACCTTC. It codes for CASSYLPGGSGYTF.

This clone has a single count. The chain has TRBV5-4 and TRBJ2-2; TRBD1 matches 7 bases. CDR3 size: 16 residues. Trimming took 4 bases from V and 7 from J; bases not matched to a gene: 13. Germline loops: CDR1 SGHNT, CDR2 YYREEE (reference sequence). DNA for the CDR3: TGTGCCAGCAGCGATTGGACAGGTCAAGGGGGCGGGGAGCTGTTTTTT. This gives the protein CASSDWTGQGGGELFF. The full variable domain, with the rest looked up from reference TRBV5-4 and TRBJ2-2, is ETGVTQSPTHLIKTRGQQVTLRCSSQSGHNTVSWYQQALGQGPQFIFQYYREEENGRGNFPPRFSGLQFPNYSSELNVNALELDDSALYLCASSDWTGQGGGELFFGEGSRLTVL.

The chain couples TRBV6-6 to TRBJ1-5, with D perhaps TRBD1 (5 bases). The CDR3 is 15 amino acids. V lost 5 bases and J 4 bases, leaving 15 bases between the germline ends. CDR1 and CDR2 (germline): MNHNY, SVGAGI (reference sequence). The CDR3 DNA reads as TGTGCCAGCAGTAGGGGAGGCGGGGTAAATCAGCCCCAGCATTTT. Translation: CASSRGGGVNQPQHF.

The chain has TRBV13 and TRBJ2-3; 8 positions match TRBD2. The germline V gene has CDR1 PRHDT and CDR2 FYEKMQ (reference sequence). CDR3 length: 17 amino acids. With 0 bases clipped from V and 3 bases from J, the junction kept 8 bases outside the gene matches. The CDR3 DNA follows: TGTGCCAGCAGCTTAGGTGTCGGGAGGGCTGGGACAGATACGCAGTATTTT. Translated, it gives CASSLGVGRAGTDTQYF.

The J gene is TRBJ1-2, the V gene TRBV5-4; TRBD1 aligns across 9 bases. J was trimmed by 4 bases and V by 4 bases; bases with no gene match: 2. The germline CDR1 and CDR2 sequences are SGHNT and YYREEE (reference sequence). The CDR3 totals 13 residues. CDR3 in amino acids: CASSMGQGYGYTF. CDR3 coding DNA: TGTGCCAGCAGCATGGGACAGGGCTATGGCTACACCTTC.

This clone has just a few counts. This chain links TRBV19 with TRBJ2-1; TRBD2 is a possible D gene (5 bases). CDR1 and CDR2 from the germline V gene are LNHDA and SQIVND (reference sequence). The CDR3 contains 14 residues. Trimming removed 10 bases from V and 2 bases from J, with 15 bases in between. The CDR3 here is CATRRPGAYNEQFF. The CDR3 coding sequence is TGTGCCACCCGTCGTCCCGGGGCCTACAATGAGCAGTTCTTC. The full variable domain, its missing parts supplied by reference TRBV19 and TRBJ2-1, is DGGITQSPKYLFRKEGQNVTLSCEQNLNHDAMYWYRQDPGQGLRLIYYSQIVNDFQKGDIAEGYSVSREKKESFPLTVTSAQKNPTAFYLCATRRPGAYNEQFFGPGTRLTVL.

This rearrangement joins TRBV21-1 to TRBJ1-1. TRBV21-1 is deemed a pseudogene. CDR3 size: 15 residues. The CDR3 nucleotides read TGTGCCAGCAGCCCTATTTATCCTTTGAACACTGAAGCTTTCTTT. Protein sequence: CASSPIYPLNTEAFF.

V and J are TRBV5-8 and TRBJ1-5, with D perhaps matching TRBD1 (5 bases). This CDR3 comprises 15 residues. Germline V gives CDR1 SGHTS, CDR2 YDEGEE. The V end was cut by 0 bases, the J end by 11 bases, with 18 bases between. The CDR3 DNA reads TGTGCCAGCAGCTTGGATACAGGAAACCCCCTTTCCCAGCATTTT. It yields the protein CASSLDTGNPLSQHF.

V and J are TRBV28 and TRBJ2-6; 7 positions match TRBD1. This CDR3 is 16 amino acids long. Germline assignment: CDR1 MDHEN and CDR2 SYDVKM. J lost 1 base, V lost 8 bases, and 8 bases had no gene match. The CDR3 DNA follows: TGTGCCAGCTCCGGGACAGTTTTATCTGGGGCCAACGTCCTGACTTTC. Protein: CASSGTVLSGANVLTF.

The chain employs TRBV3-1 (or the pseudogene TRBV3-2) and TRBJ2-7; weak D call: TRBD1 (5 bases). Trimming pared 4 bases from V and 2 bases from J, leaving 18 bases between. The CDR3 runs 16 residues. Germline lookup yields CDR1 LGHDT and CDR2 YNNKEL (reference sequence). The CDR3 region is CASSPKLQAPPYEQYF. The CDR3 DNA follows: TGTGCCAGCAGCCCCAAACTACAGGCCCCTCCCTACGAGCAGTACTTC.

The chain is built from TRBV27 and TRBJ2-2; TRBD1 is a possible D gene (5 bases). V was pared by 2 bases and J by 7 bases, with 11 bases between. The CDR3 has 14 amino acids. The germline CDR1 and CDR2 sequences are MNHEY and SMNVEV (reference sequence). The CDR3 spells CASSLKGASGELFF. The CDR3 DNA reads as TGTGCCAGCAGTTTAAAAGGGGCTAGCGGGGAGCTGTTTTTT.

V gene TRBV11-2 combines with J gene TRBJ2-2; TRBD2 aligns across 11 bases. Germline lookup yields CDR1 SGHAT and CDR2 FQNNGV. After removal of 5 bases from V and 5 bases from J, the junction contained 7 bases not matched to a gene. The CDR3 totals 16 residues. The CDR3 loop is CASSATSGGWTGELFF. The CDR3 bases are TGTGCCAGCAGCGCCACTAGCGGGGGTTGGACCGGGGAGCTGTTTTTT. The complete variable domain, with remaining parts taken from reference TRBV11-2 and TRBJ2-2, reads EAGVAQSPRYKIIEKRQSVAFWCNPISGHATLYWYQQILGQGPKLLIQFQNNGVVDDSQLPKDRFSAERLKGVDSTLKIQPAKLEDSAVYLCASSATSGGWTGELFFGEGSRLTVL.

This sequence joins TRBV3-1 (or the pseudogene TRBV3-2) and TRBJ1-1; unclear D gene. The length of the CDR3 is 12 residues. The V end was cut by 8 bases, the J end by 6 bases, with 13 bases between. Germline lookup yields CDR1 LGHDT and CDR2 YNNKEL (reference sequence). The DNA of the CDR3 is TGTGCCAGCCGACGGGTAAATTCTGAAGCTTTCTTT. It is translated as CASRRVNSEAFF.

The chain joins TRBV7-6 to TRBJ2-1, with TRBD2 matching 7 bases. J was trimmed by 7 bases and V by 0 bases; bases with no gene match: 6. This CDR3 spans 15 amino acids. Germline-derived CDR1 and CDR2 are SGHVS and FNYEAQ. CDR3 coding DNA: TGTGCCAGCAGCTTAGCGGGAGGGCCGCGGAATGAGCAGTTCTTC. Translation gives CASSLAGGPRNEQFF.

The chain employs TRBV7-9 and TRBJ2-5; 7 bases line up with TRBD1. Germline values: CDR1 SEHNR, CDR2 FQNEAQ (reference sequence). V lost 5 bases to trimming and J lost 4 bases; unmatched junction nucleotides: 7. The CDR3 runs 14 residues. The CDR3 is CASSPRQGRETQYF. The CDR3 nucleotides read TGTGCCAGCAGCCCACGACAGGGTCGAGAGACCCAGTACTTC.

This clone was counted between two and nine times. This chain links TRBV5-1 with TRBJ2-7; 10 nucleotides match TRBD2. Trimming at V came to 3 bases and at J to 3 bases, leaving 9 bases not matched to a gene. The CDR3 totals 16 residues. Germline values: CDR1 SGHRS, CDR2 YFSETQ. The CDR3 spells CASSSQAGGLGYEQYF. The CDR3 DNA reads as TGCGCCAGCAGCTCCCAAGCGGGAGGGCTAGGCTACGAGCAGTACTTC. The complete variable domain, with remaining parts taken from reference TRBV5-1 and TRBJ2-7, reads KAGVTQTPRYLIKTRGQQVTLSCSPISGHRSVSWYQQTPGQGLQFLFEYFSETQRNKGNFPGRFSGRQFSNSRSEMNVSTLELGDSALYLCASSSQAGGLGYEQYFGPGTRLTVT.

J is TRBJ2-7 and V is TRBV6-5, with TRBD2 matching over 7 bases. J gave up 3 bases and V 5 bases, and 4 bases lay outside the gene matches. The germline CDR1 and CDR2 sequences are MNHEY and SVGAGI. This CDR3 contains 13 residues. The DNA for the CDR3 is TGTGCCAGCAGTCGGTCTAGCGGCTACGAGCAGTACTTC. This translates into CASSRSSGYEQYF.

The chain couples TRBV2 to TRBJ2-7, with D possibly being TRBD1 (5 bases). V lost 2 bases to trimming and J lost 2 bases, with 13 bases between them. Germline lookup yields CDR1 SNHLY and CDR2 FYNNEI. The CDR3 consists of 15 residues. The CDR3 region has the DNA TGTGCCAGCAGTGAATATGACAGTCGAGCCTACGAGCAGTACTTC. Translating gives CASSEYDSRAYEQYF.

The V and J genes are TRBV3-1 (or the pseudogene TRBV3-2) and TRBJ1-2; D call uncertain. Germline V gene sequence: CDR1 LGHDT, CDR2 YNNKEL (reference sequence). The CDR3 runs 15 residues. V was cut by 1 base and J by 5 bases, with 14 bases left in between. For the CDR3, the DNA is TGTGCCAGCAGCCAAGGAATGTCCGGGGAGTATGGCTACACCTTC. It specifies CASSQGMSGEYGYTF.

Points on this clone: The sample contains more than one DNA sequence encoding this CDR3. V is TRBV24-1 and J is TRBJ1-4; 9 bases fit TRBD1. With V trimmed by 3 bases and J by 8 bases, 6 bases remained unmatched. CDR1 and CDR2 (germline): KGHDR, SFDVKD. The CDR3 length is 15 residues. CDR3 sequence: CATSDPGQGREKLFF. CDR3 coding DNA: TGTGCCACCAGTGATCCGGGACAGGGACGCGAAAAACTGTTTTTT.

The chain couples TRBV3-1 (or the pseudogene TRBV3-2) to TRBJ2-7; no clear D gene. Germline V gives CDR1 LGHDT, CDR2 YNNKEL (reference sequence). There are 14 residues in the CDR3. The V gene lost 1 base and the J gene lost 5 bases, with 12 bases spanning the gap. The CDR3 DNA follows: TGTGCCAGCAGCCAAGCCTCAGGTCTAAACGAGCAGTACTTC. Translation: CASSQASGLNEQYF.

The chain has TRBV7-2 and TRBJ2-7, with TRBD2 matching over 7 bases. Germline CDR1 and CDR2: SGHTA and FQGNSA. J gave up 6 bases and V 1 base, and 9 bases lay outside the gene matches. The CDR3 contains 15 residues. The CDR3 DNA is TGTGCCAGCAGCTTAGTGCCCCCAACTAGCGCCGAGCAGTACTTC. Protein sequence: CASSLVPPTSAEQYF.